Each of the 24 T cell receptor beta chains below was sequenced from the same sample in a study of memory CD4+ T cells and cytomegalovirus serostatus. The sort gate was single viable CD3+CD4+CD8-CD45RO+ cells for memory CD4+ T cells. Here immunoSEQ multiplex PCR was the method, and the copy in TCRdb shows in-frame clones only, minus some. The sample holds 48,000 or so clones; approximately 78% are singletons and the top ten take 0.7% to 0.8%. The specimen sequenced was memory CD4+ T cells from blood. These receptor sequences come from an adult in good health and CMV-seronegative.

This clone was seen only once. The chain joins TRBV19 to TRBJ1-3; D unresolved. CDR3 length: 15 amino acids. Per germline, CDR1 LNHDA and CDR2 SQIVND (reference sequence). V lost 5 bases, J lost 0 bases, and 11 bases lay in between. The CDR3 here is CASSSILSSGNTIYF. DNA of the CDR3: TGTGCCAGTAGTTCAATACTAAGCTCTGGAAACACCATATATTTT.

The V gene is TRBV20-1, the J gene TRBJ1-2; the D is unclear. This CDR3 contains 10 residues. V was cut by 7 bases and J by 7 bases, with 10 bases left in between. Germline CDR1 DFQATT, CDR2 SNEGSKA (reference sequence). As DNA, the CDR3 is TGCAGTGGGACCGGCCCTGGCTACACCTTC. Translating it yields CSGTGPGYTF.

The chain has TRBV5-6 and TRBJ2-3; TRBD1 matches at 11 bases. J was trimmed by 5 bases and V by 2 bases; bases with no gene match: 4. The CDR3 sequence is 15 residues long. Germline values: CDR1 SGHDT, CDR2 YYEEEE. Here the CDR3 reads CASSFGTGGRDTQYF. The CDR3 DNA follows: TGTGCCAGCAGCTTCGGGACAGGGGGTAGAGATACGCAGTATTTT.

The rearrangement links TRBV6-5 to TRBJ2-3, with TRBD2 matching over 9 bases. CDR3 length: 13 amino acids. The V segment lost 5 bases and the J segment 5 bases; nucleotides outside the gene matches: 2. Germline V gene data show CDR1 as MNHEY and CDR2 as SVGAGI. The DNA of the CDR3 is TGTGCCAGCAGTCGCGGGGGGGGAGATACGCAGTATTTT. This translates into CASSRGGGDTQYF.

The J gene is TRBJ1-2, the V gene TRBV5-6; D not certain. The CDR3 covers 13 residues. Germline loops: CDR1 SGHDT, CDR2 YYEEEE. V lost 1 base and J lost 7, with 11 bases in between. CDR3 residues: CASSLTVSLGYTF. DNA for the CDR3: TGTGCCAGCAGCTTGACAGTTAGCCTTGGCTACACCTTC.

This chain's CDR3 is CASSSSTGANYGYTF. Written as DNA, the CDR3 is TGTGCCAGCAGCTCCTCTACGGGGGCTAACTATGGCTACACCTTC. The J gene is TRBJ1-2, the V gene TRBV5-4; D perhaps matches TRBD1 (5 bases). The CDR3 spans 15 residues. The germline V gene has CDR1 SGHNT and CDR2 YYREEE (reference sequence). Trimming pared 3 bases from V and 0 bases from J, leaving 12 bases between.

CDR3 amino acids: CASSLAGRTEAFF. CDR3 sequence (DNA): TGCGCCAGCAGCTTGGCCGGGCGGACTGAAGCTTTCTTT. The chain couples TRBV5-1 to TRBJ1-1; D uncertain. CDR3 length: 13 residues. V lost 0 bases to trimming and J lost 5 bases, with 8 bases between them. Germline lookup yields CDR1 SGHRS and CDR2 YFSETQ.

There are a few counts of this clone. The chain couples TRBV7-9 to TRBJ2-7; D not certain. V lost 0 bases and J 6 bases, leaving 9 bases between the germline ends. CDR1 and CDR2 from the germline V gene are SEHNR and FQNEAQ (reference sequence). This CDR3 comprises 13 residues. The CDR3 loop is CASSLARLSEQYF. Written as DNA, the CDR3 is TGTGCCAGCAGCTTAGCGCGGTTATCCGAGCAGTACTTC.

The chain couples TRBV7-8 to TRBJ2-7; D is undetermined. The germline V gene has CDR1 SGHVS and CDR2 FQNEAQ. There are 14 residues in the CDR3. V lost 1 base and J lost 7, with 14 bases in between. The CDR3 region has the DNA TGTGCCAGCAGCTTAGAGGCCGTTGTTCTAGAGCAGTACTTC. The encoded protein is CASSLEAVVLEQYF.

Here the CDR3 DNA reads TGTGCCAGCAGTTCACCATGGGCCTACGAGCAGTACTTC. This gives the protein CASSSPWAYEQYF. The gene calls are TRBV28 and TRBJ2-7; D unclear. Germline V gene lookup returns CDR1 MDHEN and CDR2 SYDVKM. V was trimmed by 4 bases and J by 2 bases, leaving 9 bases between them. The length of the CDR3 is 13 residues.

The CDR3: CASSLAGGRNTQYF. Here the CDR3 DNA reads TGTGCCAGCAGTCTAGCGGGGGGCAGGAATACGCAGTATTTT. This chain links TRBV28 with TRBJ2-3, with 11 bases lining up with TRBD2. The CDR3 has 14 amino acids. With V trimmed by 5 bases and J by 7 bases, 5 bases remained unmatched. Germline V CDR1 and CDR2: MDHEN, SYDVKM.

The rearrangement uses TRBV27 and TRBJ2-3, with unresolved D. Looked up from germline, CDR1 is MNHEY and CDR2 is SMNVEV (reference sequence). The CDR3 length is 12 residues. Trimming removed 8 bases from V and 4 bases from J, with 10 bases in between. The CDR3 region has the DNA TGTGCCAGCCGAAACCTCCCAGATACGCAGTATTTT. Translation gives CASRNLPDTQYF.

This clone was counted a single time. The V call is TRBV27, the J call TRBJ2-7, with 10 bases identical to TRBD2. The CDR3 runs 15 residues. The junction had 7 bases not matched to a gene; V was cut back by 2 bases and J by 6 bases. CDR1 is MNHEY and CDR2 is SMNVEV in the germline V gene (reference sequence). CDR3: CASSLVLAGVGEQYF. Here the CDR3 DNA reads TGTGCCAGCAGTTTAGTGCTAGCGGGAGTCGGCGAGCAGTACTTC.

J is TRBJ2-7 and V is TRBV6-1, with D perhaps TRBD2 (6 bases). Per germline, CDR1 MNHNS and CDR2 SASEGT. The V end lost 4 bases, the J end lost 2 bases, and 9 bases lay between the germline ends. This CDR3 is built from 13 residues. The CDR3 DNA reads TGTGCCAGCAGTGTGGTAGCGGCCTACGAGCAGTACTTC. Encoded protein: CASSVVAAYEQYF.

This clone was detected only once. The chain joins TRBV6-5 to TRBJ2-7, with TRBD2 as a possible D gene (5 bases). Germline loops: CDR1 MNHEY, CDR2 SVGAGI. This CDR3 region has 16 residues. The V gene lost 0 bases and the J gene lost 0 bases, with 12 bases spanning the gap. CDR3 coding DNA: TGTGCCAGCAGTTACTCGCTTGGCGGGCCCTCCTACGAGCAGTACTTC. It specifies CASSYSLGGPSYEQYF.

The chain recombines TRBV2 with TRBJ1-4; 7 bases are a match to TRBD1. The V and J ends lost 7 bases and 11 bases, in that order; junction bases with no gene match: 4. The CDR3 contains 11 residues. Per germline, CDR1 SNHLY and CDR2 FYNNEI. The CDR3 loop is CASNQGGKLFF. CDR3 DNA: TGTGCCAGCAACCAGGGGGGGAAACTGTTTTTT. The full variable domain, rest sourced from reference TRBV2 and TRBJ1-4, is EPEVTQTPSHQVTQMGQEVILRCVPISNHLYFYWYRQILGQKVEFLVSFYNNEISEKSEIFDDQFSVERPDGSNFTLKIRSTKLEDSAMYFCASNQGGKLFFGSGTQLSVL.

The gene calls are TRBV27 and TRBJ1-1; D is possibly TRBD1 (6 bases). The CDR3 totals 15 residues. From germline, CDR1 is MNHEY and CDR2 SMNVEV (reference sequence). The germline V and J ends were trimmed by 5 bases and 3 bases, with 16 bases remaining between them. In nucleotides, the CDR3 is TGTGCCAGCAGTAGCGGGCAGGGGCGGTACACTGAAGCTTTCTTT. It codes for CASSSGQGRYTEAFF.

The V call is TRBV7-2, the J call TRBJ2-2, with D possibly matching TRBD2 (6 bases). The germline gives CDR1 SGHTA, CDR2 FQGNSA. The CDR3 runs 17 residues. The V and J ends lost 0 bases and 2 bases respectively, with 13 bases between them. CDR3 region: CASSLARQRVNTGELFF. The CDR3, as DNA: TGTGCCAGCAGCTTAGCGAGACAGCGGGTAAACACCGGGGAGCTGTTTTTT.

The rearrangement uses TRBV7-2 and TRBJ2-3, with 8 bases that match TRBD2. The CDR3 has 15 amino acids. After removal of 1 base from V and 11 bases from J, the junction contained 11 bases not matched to a gene. The germline gives CDR1 SGHTA, CDR2 FQGNSA. As DNA, the CDR3 is TGTGCCAGCAGCTTAGACCCAGCGGGGGTTGGAGGGCAGTATTTT. Amino acids: CASSLDPAGVGGQYF. The variable domain in full, with the rest retrieved from reference TRBV7-2 and TRBJ2-3, is GAGVSQSPSNKVTEKGKDVELRCDPISGHTALYWYRQSLGQGLEFLIYFQGNSAPDKSGLPSDRFSAERTGGSVSTLTIQRTQQEDSAVYLCASSLDPAGVGGQYFGPGTRLTVL.

This clone came up once. This chain uses TRBV6-5 with TRBJ2-7; 8 bases map to TRBD1. V lost 6 bases and J lost 2; bases outside the gene matches: 9. This CDR3 comprises 15 residues. CDR1 is MNHEY, CDR2 SVGAGI, per germline. This CDR3 reads CASSPQGELAYEQYF. The CDR3 bases are TGTGCCAGCAGCCCACAGGGGGAGTTAGCCTACGAGCAGTACTTC.

The V call is TRBV7-7, the J call TRBJ2-7; 8 bases agree with TRBD1. Trimming at V came to 5 bases and at J to 4 bases, leaving 10 bases not matched to a gene. The CDR3 runs to 15 residues. Germline V gives CDR1 SSHAT, CDR2 FNYEAQ (reference sequence). CDR3 in amino acids: CASSIGQGGSYEQYF. The CDR3 nucleotides read TGTGCCAGCAGCATAGGACAGGGCGGTAGTTACGAGCAGTACTTC.

V is TRBV5-1 and J is TRBJ2-1, with 7 bases aligning to TRBD1. The CDR3 is 14 amino acids. Germline CDR1 SGHRS, CDR2 YFSETQ. Trimming took 5 bases from V and 5 from J; bases not matched to a gene: 7. The CDR3 DNA reads as TGCGCCAGCAGTGTACAGGGGTCCCACAATGAGCAGTTCTTC. Translation: CASSVQGSHNEQFF.

The chain uses TRBV25-1 and TRBJ2-7, with 8 bases aligning to TRBD2. The length of the CDR3 is 17 residues. Germline CDR1 is MGHDK and CDR2 is SYGVNS. Trimming removed 4 bases from V and 4 bases from J; junction bases left unmatched: 15. The CDR3 reads CASSVPHWAGGRYEQYF. In DNA form, the CDR3 reads TGTGCCAGCAGTGTCCCTCACTGGGCGGGAGGTCGATACGAGCAGTACTTC.

This clone was seen a few times. J is TRBJ1-2 and V is TRBV6-5; D unclear. V gave up 5 bases and J gave up 0 bases, with 7 bases separating them. CDR1 and CDR2 from the germline V gene are MNHEY and SVGAGI. This CDR3 comprises 13 residues. The DNA for the CDR3 is TGTGCCAGCAGTGTGGGAACTAACTATGGCTACACCTTC. Translated, it gives CASSVGTNYGYTF.